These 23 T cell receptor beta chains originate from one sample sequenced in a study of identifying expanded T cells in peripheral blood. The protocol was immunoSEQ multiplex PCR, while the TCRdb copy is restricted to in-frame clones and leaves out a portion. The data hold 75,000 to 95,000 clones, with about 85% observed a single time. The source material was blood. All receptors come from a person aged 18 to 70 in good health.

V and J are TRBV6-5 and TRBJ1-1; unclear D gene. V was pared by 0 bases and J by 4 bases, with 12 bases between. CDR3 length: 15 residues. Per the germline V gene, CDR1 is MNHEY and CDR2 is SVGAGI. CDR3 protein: CASSYSPIIGTEAFF. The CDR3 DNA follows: TGTGCCAGCAGTTACTCACCGATAATAGGCACTGAAGCTTTCTTT.

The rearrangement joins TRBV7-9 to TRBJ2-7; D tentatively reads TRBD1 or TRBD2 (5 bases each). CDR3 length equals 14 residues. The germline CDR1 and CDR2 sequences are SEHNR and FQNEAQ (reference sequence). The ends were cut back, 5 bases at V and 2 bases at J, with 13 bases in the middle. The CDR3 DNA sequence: TGTGCCAGCAGCCCGGGGACCGTAACCTACGAGCAGTACTTC. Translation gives CASSPGTVTYEQYF.

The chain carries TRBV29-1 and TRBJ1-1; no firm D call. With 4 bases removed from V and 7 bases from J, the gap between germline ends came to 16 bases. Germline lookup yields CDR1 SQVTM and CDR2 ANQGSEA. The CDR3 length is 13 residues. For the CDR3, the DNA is TGCAGCGTTGGTAGGGTAGGAAAGAGTGAAGCTTTCTTT. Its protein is CSVGRVGKSEAFF.

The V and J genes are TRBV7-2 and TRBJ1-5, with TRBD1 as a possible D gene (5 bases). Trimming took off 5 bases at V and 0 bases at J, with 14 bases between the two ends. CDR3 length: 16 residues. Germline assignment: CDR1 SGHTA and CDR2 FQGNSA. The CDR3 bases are TGTGCCAGCAGCCCTGGGACCGCATATAGCAATCAGCCCCAGCATTTT. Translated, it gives CASSPGTAYSNQPQHF.

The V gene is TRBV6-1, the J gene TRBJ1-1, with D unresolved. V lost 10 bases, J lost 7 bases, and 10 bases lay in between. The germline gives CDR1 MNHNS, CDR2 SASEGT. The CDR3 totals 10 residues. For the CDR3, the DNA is TGTGCCACGGGTAAGAATGAAGCTTTCTTT. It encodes CATGKNEAFF.

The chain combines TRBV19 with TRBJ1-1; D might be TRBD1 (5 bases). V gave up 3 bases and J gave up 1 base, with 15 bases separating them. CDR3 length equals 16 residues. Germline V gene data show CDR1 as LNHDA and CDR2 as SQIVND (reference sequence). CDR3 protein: CASSMRGRTPNTEAFF. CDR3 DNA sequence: TGTGCCAGTAGTATGAGAGGTCGGACACCGAACACTGAAGCTTTCTTT.

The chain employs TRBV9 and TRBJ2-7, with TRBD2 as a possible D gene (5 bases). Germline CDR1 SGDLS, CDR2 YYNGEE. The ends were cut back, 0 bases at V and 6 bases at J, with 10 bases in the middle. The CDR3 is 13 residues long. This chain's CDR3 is CASSVEGRGEQYF. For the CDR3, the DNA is TGTGCCAGCAGCGTAGAGGGTCGGGGCGAGCAGTACTTC. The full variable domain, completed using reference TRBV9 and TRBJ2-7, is DSGVTQTPKHLITATGQRVTLRCSPRSGDLSVYWYQQSLDQGLQFLIQYYNGEERAKGNILERFSAQQFPDLHSELNLSSLELGDSALYFCASSVEGRGEQYFGPGTRLTVT.

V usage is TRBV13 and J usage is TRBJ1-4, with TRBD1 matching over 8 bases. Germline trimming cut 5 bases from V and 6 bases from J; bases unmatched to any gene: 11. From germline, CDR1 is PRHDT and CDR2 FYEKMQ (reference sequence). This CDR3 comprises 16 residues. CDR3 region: CASSERQGIMYEKLFF. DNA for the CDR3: TGTGCCAGCAGCGAACGACAGGGGATCATGTATGAAAAACTGTTTTTT.

CDR3 region: CASSFGEGSTEAFF. The CDR3 coding sequence is TGTGCCAGCAGTTTTGGGGAGGGGAGCACTGAAGCTTTCTTT. The chain carries TRBV27 and TRBJ1-1; possibly TRBD1 for D (5 bases). V lost 3 bases, J lost 4 bases, and 12 bases lay in between. This CDR3 is 14 amino acids long. CDR1 and CDR2 (germline): MNHEY, SMNVEV (reference sequence).

The CDR3 region is CASSLVGQGANTEAFF. The DNA of the CDR3 is TGTGCCAGCAGCTTGGTGGGACAGGGGGCAAACACTGAAGCTTTCTTT. V and J are TRBV5-8 and TRBJ1-1; 12 nucleotides match TRBD1. Losses at the gene ends were 0 bases for V and 2 bases for J; bases not matched to a gene: 2. Germline V gives CDR1 SGHTS, CDR2 YDEGEE. CDR3 length: 16 amino acids.

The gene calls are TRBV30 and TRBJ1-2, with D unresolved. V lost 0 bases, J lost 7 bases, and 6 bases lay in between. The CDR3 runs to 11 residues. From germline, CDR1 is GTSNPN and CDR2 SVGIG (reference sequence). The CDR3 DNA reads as TGTGCCTGGAGTGTACGGGGTGGCTACACCTTC. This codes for CAWSVRGGYTF.

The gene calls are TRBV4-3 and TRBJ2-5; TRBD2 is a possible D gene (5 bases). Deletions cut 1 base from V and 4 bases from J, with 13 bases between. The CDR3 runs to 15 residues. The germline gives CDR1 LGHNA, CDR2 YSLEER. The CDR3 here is CASSQVADRGETQYF. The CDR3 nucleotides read TGCGCCAGCAGCCAAGTAGCCGACCGGGGAGAGACCCAGTACTTC.

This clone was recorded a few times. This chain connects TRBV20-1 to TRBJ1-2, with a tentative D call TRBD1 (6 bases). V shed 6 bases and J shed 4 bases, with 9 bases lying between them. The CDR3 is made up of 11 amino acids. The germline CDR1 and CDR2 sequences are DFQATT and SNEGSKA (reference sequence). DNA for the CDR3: TGCAGTGCGTCAGGGGCCTATGGCTACACCTTC. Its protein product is CSASGAYGYTF.

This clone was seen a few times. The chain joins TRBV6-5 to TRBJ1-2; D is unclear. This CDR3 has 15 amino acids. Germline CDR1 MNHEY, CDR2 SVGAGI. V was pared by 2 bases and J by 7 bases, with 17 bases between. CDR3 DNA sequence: TGTGCCAGCAGTTACGAGACATCGTCAACACGTGGCTACACCTTC. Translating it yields CASSYETSSTRGYTF.

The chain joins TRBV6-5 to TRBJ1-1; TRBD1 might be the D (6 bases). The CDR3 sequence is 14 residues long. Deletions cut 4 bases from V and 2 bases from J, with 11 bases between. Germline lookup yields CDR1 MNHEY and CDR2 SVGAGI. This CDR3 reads CASSFNRANTEAFF. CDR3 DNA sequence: TGTGCCAGCAGTTTTAACAGGGCAAACACTGAAGCTTTCTTT.

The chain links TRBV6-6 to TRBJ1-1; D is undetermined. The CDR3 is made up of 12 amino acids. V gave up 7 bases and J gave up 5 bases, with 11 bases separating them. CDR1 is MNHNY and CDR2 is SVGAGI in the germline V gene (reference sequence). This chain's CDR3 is CASMGVTTEAFF. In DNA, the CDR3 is TGTGCCAGCATGGGAGTAACAACTGAAGCTTTCTTT.

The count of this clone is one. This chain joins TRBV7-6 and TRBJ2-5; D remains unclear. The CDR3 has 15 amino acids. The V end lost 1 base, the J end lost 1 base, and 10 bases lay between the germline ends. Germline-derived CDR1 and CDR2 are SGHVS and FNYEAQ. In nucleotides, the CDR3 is TGTGCCAGCAGCTTAGGGGTTTGGGCCCAAGAGACCCAGTACTTC. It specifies CASSLGVWAQETQYF.

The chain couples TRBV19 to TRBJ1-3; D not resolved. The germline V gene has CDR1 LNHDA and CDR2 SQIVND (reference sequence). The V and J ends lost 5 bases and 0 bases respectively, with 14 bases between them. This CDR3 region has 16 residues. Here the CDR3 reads CASSPLIGGSGNTIYF. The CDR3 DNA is TGTGCCAGTAGTCCGCTCATAGGCGGCTCTGGAAACACCATATATTTT.

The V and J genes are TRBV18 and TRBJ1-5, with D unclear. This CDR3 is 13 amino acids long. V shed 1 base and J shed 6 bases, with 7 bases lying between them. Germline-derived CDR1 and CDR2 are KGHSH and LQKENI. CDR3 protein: CASSPLSGQPQHF. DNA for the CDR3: TGTGCCAGCTCACCACTTTCAGGTCAGCCCCAGCATTTT.

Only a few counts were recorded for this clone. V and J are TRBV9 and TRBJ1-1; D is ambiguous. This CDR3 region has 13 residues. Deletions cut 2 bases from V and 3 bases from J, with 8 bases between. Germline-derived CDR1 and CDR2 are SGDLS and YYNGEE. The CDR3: CASSVLEDTEAFF. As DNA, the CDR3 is TGTGCCAGCAGCGTTTTGGAGGACACTGAAGCTTTCTTT.

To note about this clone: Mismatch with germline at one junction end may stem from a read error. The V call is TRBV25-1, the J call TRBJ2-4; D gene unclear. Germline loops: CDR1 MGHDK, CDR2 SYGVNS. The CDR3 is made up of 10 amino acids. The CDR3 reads CASSESPFQF. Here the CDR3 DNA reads TGTGCCAGCAGTGAATCTCCCTTCCAGTTC.

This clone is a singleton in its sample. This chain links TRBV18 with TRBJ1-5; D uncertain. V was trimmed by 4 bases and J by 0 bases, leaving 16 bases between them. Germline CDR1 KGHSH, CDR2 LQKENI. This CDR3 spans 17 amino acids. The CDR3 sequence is CASSLYTQRTSNQPQHF. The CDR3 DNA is TGTGCCAGCTCACTCTACACTCAGAGAACTAGCAATCAGCCCCAGCATTTT. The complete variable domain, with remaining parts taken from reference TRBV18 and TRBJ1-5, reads NAGVMQNPRHLVRRRGQEARLRCSPMKGHSHVYWYRQLPEEGLKFMVYLQKENIIDESGMPKERFSAEFPKEGPSILRIQQVVRGDSAAYFCASSLYTQRTSNQPQHFGDGTRLSIL.

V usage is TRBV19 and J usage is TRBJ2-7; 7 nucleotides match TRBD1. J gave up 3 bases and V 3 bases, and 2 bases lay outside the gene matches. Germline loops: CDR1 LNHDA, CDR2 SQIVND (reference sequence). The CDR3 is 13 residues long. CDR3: CASSITGVYEQYF. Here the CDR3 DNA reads TGTGCCAGTAGTATCACAGGGGTCTACGAGCAGTACTTC.